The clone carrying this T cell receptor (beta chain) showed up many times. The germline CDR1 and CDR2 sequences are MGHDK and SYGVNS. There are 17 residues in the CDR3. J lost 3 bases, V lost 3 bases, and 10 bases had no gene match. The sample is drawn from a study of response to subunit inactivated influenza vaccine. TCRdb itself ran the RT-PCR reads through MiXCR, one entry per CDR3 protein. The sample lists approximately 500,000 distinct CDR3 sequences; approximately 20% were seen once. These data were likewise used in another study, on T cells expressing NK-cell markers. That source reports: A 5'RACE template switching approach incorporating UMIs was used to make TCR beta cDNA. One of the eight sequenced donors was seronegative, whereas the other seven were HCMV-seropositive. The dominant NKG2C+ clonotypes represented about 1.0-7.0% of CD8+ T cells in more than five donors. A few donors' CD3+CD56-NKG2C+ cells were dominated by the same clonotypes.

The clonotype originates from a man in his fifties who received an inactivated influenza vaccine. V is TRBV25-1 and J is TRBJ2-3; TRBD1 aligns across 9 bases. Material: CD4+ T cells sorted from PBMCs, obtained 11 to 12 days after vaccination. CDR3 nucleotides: TGTGCCAGCAGTGAGGCTTGGGGGACAGGGTCGACAGATACGCAGTATTTT. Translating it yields CASSEAWGTGSTDTQYF.